Described below is a single TCR beta chain sequence and its context. Germline V CDR1 and CDR2: SNHLY, FYNNEI. V was clipped by 7 bases and J by 1 base, with 17 bases between them. The CDR3 runs 16 residues. The data were obtained in a study of radiotherapy plus CTLA-4 blockade in lung cancer. TCRdb's copy holds only in-frame clones and misses some; the assay was immunoSEQ multiplex PCR. The sample has about 49,000 clones; approximately 73% are singletons. Sequenced material: peripheral blood, taken from a patient treated with radiotherapy plus ipilimumab. V and J are TRBV2 and TRBJ2-4, with D possibly TRBD1 on 6 matching bases. The TCR comes from a human donor with non-small cell lung cancer who had a complete response to radiotherapy plus ipilimumab. CDR3 loop: CASKGTVQGAKNIQYF. In DNA form, the CDR3 reads TGTGCCAGCAAGGGGACCGTCCAGGGGGCCAAAAACATTCAGTACTTC.